Below are 10 T cell receptor beta chains sequenced from a single sample in a study of cytomegalovirus exposure and HLA in healthy donors. The PCR made use of 60 Vbeta and 13 Jbeta primers. Assay used: immunoSEQ multiplex PCR; TCRdb lists only in-frame clones, some missing. This sample has about 110,000 clones, with over 60% found just once. Sequenced sample: PBMCs. Receptors were obtained from a man under 40 in good health and CMV-seropositive.

V usage is TRBV28 and J usage is TRBJ1-2; 9 nucleotides agree with TRBD1. The germline V gene has CDR1 MDHEN and CDR2 SYDVKM. The CDR3 covers 14 residues. V was clipped by 5 bases and J by 6 bases; unmatched bases: 7. CDR3 in DNA: TGTGCCAGCAGTCGCGGATGGACAGGGGATGGCTACACCTTC. Translating it yields CASSRGWTGDGYTF.

This clone was seen a few times. The J gene is TRBJ1-5, the V gene TRBV7-2; the D gene is possibly TRBD1 (6 bases). Germline V CDR1 and CDR2: SGHTA, FQGNSA. The CDR3 is 12 amino acids. Between the trimmed V and J ends, which lost 4 bases and 6 bases, there was a span of 7 bases. This chain's CDR3 is CASSSQGQPQHF. CDR3 nucleotides: TGTGCCAGCAGCTCACAGGGTCAGCCCCAGCATTTT.

V gene TRBV6-6 combines with J gene TRBJ1-2; TRBD1 aligns across 7 bases. CDR1 is MNHNY and CDR2 is SVGAGI in the germline V gene (reference sequence). The V gene end was trimmed by 0 bases and the J gene end by 8 bases; junction bases not matched to a gene: 0. The CDR3 has 12 residues. The CDR3 DNA is TGTGCCAGCAGTTACTCAGGGGGCGGCTACACCTTC. This codes for CASSYSGGGYTF.

The rearrangement joins TRBV9 to TRBJ2-5; D may be TRBD1 (6 bases). This CDR3 has 15 amino acids. The ends were cut back, 3 bases at V and 5 bases at J, with 17 bases in the middle. Germline CDR1 is SGDLS and CDR2 is YYNGEE. CDR3 coding DNA: TGTGCCAGCAGCGCTGCCCAGGGGTCCCGGGAGACCCAGTACTTC. Its protein product is CASSAAQGSRETQYF. The full variable domain, with the rest looked up from reference TRBV9 and TRBJ2-5, is DSGVTQTPKHLITATGQRVTLRCSPRSGDLSVYWYQQSLDQGLQFLIQYYNGEERAKGNILERFSAQQFPDLHSELNLSSLELGDSALYFCASSAAQGSRETQYFGPGTRLLVL.

This clone was picked up a small number of times. V and J are TRBV4-3 and TRBJ2-2, with 7 bases fitting TRBD1. V lost 3 bases, J lost 7 bases, and 5 bases stayed unmatched. The germline V gene encodes CDR1 LGHNA and CDR2 YSLEER. The CDR3 extends over 14 amino acids. CDR3 nucleotides: TGCGCCAGCAGCCACACAGGGGTTGGCGGGGAGCTGTTTTTT. Its translation is CASSHTGVGGELFF.

V usage is TRBV10-2 and J usage is TRBJ1-5, with unresolved D. CDR1 is WSHSY and CDR2 is SAAADI in the germline V gene. The CDR3 totals 15 residues. The V end lost 2 bases, the J end lost 3 bases, and 11 bases lay between the germline ends. Here the CDR3 DNA reads TGCGCCAGCAGTGAGGACAACTTTGACAATCAGCCCCAGCATTTT. This translates into CASSEDNFDNQPQHF.

This clone was detected ten times or more. The J gene is TRBJ2-7, the V gene TRBV2; the match to TRBD1 covers 7 bases. The CDR3 is 13 amino acids. V lost 6 bases, J lost 7 bases, and 9 bases stayed unmatched. Per germline, CDR1 SNHLY and CDR2 FYNNEI. CDR3 sequence (DNA): TGTGCCAGCAGCGGGACAGTTGAATGGGAGCAGTACTTC. Residues: CASSGTVEWEQYF.

This clone has just a few counts. The CDR3 region is CASSFGGLNSPLHF. DNA of the CDR3: TGTGCCAGCAGCTTCGGGGGTTTGAATTCACCCCTCCACTTT. The chain has TRBV5-6 and TRBJ1-6, with D maybe TRBD1 (5 bases). CDR3 length equals 14 residues. The germline V gene has CDR1 SGHDT and CDR2 YYEEEE. V was clipped by 2 bases and J by 7 bases, with 10 bases between them.

The chain carries TRBV2 and TRBJ2-5, with D perhaps matching TRBD2 (5 bases). CDR3 length: 14 residues. V was cut by 7 bases and J by 0 bases, with 12 bases left in between. Germline V gives CDR1 SNHLY, CDR2 FYNNEI. The CDR3 DNA sequence: TGTGCCAGCACCCCCGCGGGCAACCAAGAGACCCAGTACTTC. It encodes CASTPAGNQETQYF.

The chain is built from TRBV9 and TRBJ2-1; the match to TRBD2 covers 7 bases. The germline CDR1 and CDR2 sequences are SGDLS and YYNGEE. V was pared by 0 bases and J by 0 bases, with 6 bases of the junction left unmatched. This CDR3 has 17 amino acids. CDR3 nucleotide sequence: TGTGCCAGCAGCGTAGCGCCTAGCGGAAGCTCCTACAATGAGCAGTTCTTC. It is translated as CASSVAPSGSSYNEQFF.